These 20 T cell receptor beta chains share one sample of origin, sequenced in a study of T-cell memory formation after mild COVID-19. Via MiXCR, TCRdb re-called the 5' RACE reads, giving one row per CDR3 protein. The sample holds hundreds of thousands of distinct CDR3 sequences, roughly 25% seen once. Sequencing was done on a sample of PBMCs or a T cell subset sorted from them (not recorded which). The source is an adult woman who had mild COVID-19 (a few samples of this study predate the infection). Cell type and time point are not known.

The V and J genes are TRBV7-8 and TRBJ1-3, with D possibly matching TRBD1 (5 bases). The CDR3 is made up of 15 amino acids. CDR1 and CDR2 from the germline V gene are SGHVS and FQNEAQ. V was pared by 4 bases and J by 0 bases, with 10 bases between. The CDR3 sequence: CASSWDGSSGNTIYF. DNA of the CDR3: TGTGCCAGCAGCTGGGACGGGAGCTCTGGAAACACCATATATTTT.

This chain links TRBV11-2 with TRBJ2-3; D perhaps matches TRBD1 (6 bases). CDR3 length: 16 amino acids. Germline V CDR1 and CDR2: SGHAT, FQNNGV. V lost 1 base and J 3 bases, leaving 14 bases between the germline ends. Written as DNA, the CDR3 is TGTGCCAGCAGCTTAGGAGGGGGACCGAATACAGATACGCAGTATTTT. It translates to CASSLGGGPNTDTQYF.

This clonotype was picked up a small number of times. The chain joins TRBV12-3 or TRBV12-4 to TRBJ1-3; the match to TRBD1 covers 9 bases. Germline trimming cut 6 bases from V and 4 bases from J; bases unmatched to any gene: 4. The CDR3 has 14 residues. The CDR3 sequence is CASSSTGGGNTIYF. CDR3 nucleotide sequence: TGTGCCAGCAGCTCGACAGGGGGGGGAAACACCATATATTTT.

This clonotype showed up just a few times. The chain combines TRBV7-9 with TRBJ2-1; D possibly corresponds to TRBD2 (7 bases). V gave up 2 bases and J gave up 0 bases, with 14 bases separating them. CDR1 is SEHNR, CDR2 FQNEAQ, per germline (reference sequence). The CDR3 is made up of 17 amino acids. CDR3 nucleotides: TGTGCCAGCAGCTTAACAAGGGGGGGAAGCTCCTACAATGAGCAGTTCTTC. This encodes CASSLTRGGSSYNEQFF. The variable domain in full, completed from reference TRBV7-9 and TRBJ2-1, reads DTGVSQNPRHKITKRGQNVTFRCDPISEHNRLYWYRQTLGQGPEFLTYFQNEAQLEKSRLLSDRFSAERPKGSFSTLEIQRTEQGDSAMYLCASSLTRGGSSYNEQFFGPGTRLTVL.

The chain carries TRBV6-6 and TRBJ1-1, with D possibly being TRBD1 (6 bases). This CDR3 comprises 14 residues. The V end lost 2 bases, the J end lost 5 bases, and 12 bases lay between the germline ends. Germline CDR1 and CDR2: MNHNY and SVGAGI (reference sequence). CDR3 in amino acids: CASSYVGGSTEAFF. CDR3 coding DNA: TGTGCCAGCAGTTACGTGGGGGGCTCGACTGAAGCTTTCTTT.

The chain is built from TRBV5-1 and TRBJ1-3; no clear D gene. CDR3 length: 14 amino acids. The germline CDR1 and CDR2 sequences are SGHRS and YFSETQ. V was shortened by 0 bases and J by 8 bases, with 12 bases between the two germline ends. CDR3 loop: CASSLETEEDTIYF. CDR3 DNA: TGCGCCAGCAGCTTGGAGACCGAGGAGGACACCATATATTTT. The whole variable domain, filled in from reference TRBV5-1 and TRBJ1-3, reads KAGVTQTPRYLIKTRGQQVTLSCSPISGHRSVSWYQQTPGQGLQFLFEYFSETQRNKGNFPGRFSGRQFSNSRSEMNVSTLELGDSALYLCASSLETEEDTIYFGEGSWLTVV.

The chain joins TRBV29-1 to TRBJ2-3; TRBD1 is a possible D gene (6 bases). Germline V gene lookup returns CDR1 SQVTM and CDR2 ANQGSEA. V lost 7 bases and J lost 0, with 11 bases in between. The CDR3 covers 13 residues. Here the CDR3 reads CSGLQGSTDTQYF. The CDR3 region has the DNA TGCAGCGGCTTACAGGGAAGCACAGATACGCAGTATTTT.

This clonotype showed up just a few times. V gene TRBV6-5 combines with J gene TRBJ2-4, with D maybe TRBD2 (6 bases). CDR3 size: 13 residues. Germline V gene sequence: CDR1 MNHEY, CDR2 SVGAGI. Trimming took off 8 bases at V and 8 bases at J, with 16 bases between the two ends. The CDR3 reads CASGVKWGDIQYF. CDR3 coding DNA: TGTGCCAGCGGCGTGAAGTGGGGGGACATTCAGTACTTC.

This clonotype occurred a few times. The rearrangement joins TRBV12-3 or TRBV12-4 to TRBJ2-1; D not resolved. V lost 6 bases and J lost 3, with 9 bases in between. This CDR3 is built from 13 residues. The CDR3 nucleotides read TGTGCCAGCAGGGCGGCCGACTACAATGAGCAGTTCTTC. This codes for CASRAADYNEQFF.

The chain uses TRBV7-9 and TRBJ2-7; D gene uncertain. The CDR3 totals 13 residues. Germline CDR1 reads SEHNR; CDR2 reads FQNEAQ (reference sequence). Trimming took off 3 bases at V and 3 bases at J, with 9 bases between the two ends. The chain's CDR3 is CASSFPPFYEQYF. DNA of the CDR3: TGTGCCAGCAGCTTTCCCCCTTTCTACGAGCAGTACTTC.

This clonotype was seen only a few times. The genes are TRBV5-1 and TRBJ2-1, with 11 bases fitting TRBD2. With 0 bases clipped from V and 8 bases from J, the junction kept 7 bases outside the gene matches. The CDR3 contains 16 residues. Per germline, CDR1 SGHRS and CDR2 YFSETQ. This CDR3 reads CASSLGGGLAVHEQFF. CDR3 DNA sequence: TGCGCCAGCAGCTTGGGGGGGGGACTAGCGGTCCATGAGCAGTTCTTC.

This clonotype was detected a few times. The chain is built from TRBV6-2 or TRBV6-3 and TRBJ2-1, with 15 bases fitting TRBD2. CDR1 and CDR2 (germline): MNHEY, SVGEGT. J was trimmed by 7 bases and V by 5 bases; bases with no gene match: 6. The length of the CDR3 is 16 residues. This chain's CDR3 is CASSNRTSGRGNEQFF. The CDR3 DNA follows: TGTGCCAGCAGTAACCGGACTAGCGGGAGGGGGAATGAGCAGTTCTTC.

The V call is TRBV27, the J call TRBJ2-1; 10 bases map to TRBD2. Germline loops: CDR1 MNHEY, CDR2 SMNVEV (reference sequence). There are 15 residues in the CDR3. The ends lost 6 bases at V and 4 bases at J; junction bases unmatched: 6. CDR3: CASRAGLADYNEQFF. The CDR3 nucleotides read TGTGCCAGCAGAGCCGGACTAGCGGATTACAATGAGCAGTTCTTC.

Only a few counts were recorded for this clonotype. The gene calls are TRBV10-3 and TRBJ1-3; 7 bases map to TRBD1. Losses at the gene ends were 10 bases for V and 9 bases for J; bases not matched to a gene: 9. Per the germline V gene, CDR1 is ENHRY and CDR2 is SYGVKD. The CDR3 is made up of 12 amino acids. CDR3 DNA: TGTGCCACCTCCGGGACAGAAGGCACCATATATTTT. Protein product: CATSGTEGTIYF.

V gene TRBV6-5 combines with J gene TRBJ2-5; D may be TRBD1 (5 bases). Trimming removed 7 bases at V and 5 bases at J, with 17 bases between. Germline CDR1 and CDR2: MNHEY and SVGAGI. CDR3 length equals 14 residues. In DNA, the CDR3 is TGTGCCAGCACGACAGAGAACCCCAAGGAGACCCAGTACTTC. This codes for CASTTENPKETQYF.

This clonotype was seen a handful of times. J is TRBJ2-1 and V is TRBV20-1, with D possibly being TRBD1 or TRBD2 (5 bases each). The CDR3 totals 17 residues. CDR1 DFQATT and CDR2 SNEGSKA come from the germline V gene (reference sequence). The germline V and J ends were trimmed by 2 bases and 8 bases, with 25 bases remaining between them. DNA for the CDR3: TGCAGTGCTAGACCCCGAAGAGGGGTACTATGGCTGCATGAGCAGTTCTTC. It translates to CSARPRRGVLWLHEQFF.

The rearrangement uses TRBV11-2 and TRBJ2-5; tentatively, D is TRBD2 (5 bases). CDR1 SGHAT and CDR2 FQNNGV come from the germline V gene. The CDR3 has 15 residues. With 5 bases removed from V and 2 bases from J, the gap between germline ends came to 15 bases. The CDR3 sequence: CASSPTYGEQETQYF. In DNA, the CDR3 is TGTGCCAGCAGCCCCACGTACGGGGAACAAGAGACCCAGTACTTC. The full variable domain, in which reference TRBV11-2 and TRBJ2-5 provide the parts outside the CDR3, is EAGVAQSPRYKIIEKRQSVAFWCNPISGHATLYWYQQILGQGPKLLIQFQNNGVVDDSQLPKDRFSAERLKGVDSTLKIQPAKLEDSAVYLCASSPTYGEQETQYFGPGTRLLVL.

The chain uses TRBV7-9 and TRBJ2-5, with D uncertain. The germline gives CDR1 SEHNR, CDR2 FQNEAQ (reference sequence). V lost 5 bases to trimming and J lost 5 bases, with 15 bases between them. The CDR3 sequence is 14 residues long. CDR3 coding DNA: TGTGCCAGCAGCCCTCTAGTGGGGTCGGAGACCCAGTACTTC. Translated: CASSPLVGSETQYF.

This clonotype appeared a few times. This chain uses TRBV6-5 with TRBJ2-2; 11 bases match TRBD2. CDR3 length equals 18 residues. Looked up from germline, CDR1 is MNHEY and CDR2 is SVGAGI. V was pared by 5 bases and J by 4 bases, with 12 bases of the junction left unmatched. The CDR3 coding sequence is TGTGCCAGCAGTCATCAATATACTAGCGGGAGTCTCACCGGGGAGCTGTTTTTT. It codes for CASSHQYTSGSLTGELFF.

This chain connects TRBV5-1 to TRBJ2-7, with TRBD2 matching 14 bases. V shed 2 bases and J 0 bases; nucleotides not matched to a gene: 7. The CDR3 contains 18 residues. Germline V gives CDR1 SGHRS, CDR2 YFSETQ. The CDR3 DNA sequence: TGCGCCAGCAGCTTTAGGACTAGCGGGGGGCCGAGCTCCTACGAGCAGTACTTC. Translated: CASSFRTSGGPSSYEQYF.